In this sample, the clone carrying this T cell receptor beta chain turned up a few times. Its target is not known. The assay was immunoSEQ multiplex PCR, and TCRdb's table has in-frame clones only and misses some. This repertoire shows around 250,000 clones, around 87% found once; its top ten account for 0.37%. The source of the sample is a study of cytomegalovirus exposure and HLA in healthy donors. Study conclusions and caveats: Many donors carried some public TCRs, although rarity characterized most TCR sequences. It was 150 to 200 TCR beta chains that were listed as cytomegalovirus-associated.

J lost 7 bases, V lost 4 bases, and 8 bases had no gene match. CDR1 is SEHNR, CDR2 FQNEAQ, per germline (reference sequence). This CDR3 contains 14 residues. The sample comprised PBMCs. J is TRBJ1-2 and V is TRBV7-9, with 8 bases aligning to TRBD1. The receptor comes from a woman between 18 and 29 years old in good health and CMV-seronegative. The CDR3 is CASSSGQGSGGYTF. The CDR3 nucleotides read TGTGCCAGCAGCTCCGGACAGGGCTCCGGTGGCTACACCTTC.